This TCR beta chain originates from a study of shared clonotypes between healthy human individuals. Background on the study: Participating donors consisted of two women and a few men aged 18 to 49.

The V end was cut by 0 bases, the J end by 5 bases, with 11 bases between. The CDR3 loop spans 14 amino acids. Germline V lookup: CDR1 SGHKS, CDR2 YYEKEE (reference sequence). General study points: Generation of non-shared clonotypes was less probable than generation of clonotypes shared by all four donors. The small donor group covered limited genetic and exposure diversity.

It was at deep level that the assay was run. Data came from immunoSEQ multiplex PCR; TCRdb stores just in-frame clones and leaves some out. This sample has some 300,000 clones, with about 73% found just once. Notes on this clone: Its antigen is unidentified.

The sequencing input was memory CD4+ T cells sorted from blood. The subset is: CD45RA-negative fraction. The chain uses TRBV5-5 and TRBJ2-5; the D is unclear. This TCR was recovered from a man aged 25-45 years in good health. The CDR3 DNA reads as TGTGCCAGCAGCTTGGATCAGGTGTTGGAGACCCAGTACTTC. Its protein product is CASSLDQVLETQYF.